This T cell receptor beta chain was captured in a study of control samples from healthy donors and cancer patients. V lost 10 bases, J lost 8 bases, and 14 bases lay in between. Germline V gene lookup returns CDR1 ENHRY and CDR2 SYGVKD. The CDR3 is 12 amino acids. Measured with immunoSEQ multiplex PCR; TCRdb has only the in-frame clones, and not every one. The table includes about 65,000 clones, just over 90% detected once. The sample consisted of PBMCs. The chain joins TRBV10-3 to TRBJ1-4; D possibly corresponds to TRBD1 (5 bases). This receptor was taken from a woman aged 45-60 years with colorectal cancer. CDR3 sequence: CATRRDKEKLFF. For the CDR3, the DNA is TGTGCCACCCGCAGGGATAAAGAAAAACTGTTTTTT.